These 11 T cell receptor beta chains were all obtained from the same sample, sequenced in a study of T cells after yellow fever vaccination. TCRdb used MiXCR to reprocess the 5' RACE reads, holding one entry per CDR3 protein. The sample shows 320,000 or so distinct CDR3 sequences, about 7.8% of them seen only once. The source material was PBMCs, sampled approximately 40 days after the first yellow fever vaccination. The receptors were gathered from a man in his late teens or twenties who received the YFV17D yellow fever vaccine.

This clonotype was seen ten or more times. The J gene is TRBJ1-1, the V gene TRBV27; D is undetermined. V lost 2 bases and J 1 base, leaving 8 bases between the germline ends. Germline assignment: CDR1 MNHEY and CDR2 SMNVEV (reference sequence). The CDR3 runs 14 residues. The chain's CDR3 is CASSLTVRNTEAFF. The CDR3 DNA is TGTGCCAGCAGTTTAACAGTTAGGAACACTGAAGCTTTCTTT.

Only a few counts were recorded for this clonotype. The genes are TRBV9 and TRBJ1-1; no clear D. This CDR3 is 13 amino acids long. Germline CDR1 and CDR2: SGDLS and YYNGEE. The V and J ends lost 5 bases and 5 bases respectively, with 13 bases between them. The CDR3 DNA reads TGTGCCAGCAGTGACCTGGGAAAAACTGAAGCTTTCTTT. This gives the protein CASSDLGKTEAFF.

The chain uses TRBV29-1 and TRBJ2-5, with D perhaps given as TRBD1 or TRBD2 (5 bases each). V was clipped by 4 bases and J by 4 bases, with 19 bases between them. Germline V gene lookup returns CDR1 SQVTM and CDR2 ANQGSEA. The CDR3 is made up of 15 amino acids. CDR3 residues: CSVVWQGPRGETQYF. The CDR3 DNA sequence: TGCAGCGTTGTATGGCAGGGACCACGAGGAGAGACCCAGTACTTC.

This clonotype was seen only a few times. The V call is TRBV10-3, the J call TRBJ2-5; D is tentatively TRBD1 or TRBD2 (6 bases each). Trimming removed 5 bases from V and 3 bases from J, with 16 bases in between. This CDR3 comprises 15 residues. Germline V gene data show CDR1 as ENHRY and CDR2 as SYGVKD. CDR3 region: CAISPFEGGEETQYF. The CDR3 DNA reads as TGTGCCATCAGTCCCTTTGAGGGGGGCGAAGAGACCCAGTACTTC.

This chain joins TRBV7-6 and TRBJ1-3; D might be TRBD1 (5 bases). V was clipped by 5 bases and J by 0 bases, with 14 bases between them. The CDR3 is 16 residues long. Germline values: CDR1 SGHVS, CDR2 FNYEAQ. The CDR3 nucleotides are TGTGCCAGCAGCGACCTTCGGGGGGGCTCTGGAAACACCATATATTTT. Translation: CASSDLRGGSGNTIYF.

This clonotype was counted a few times. The chain carries TRBV21-1 and TRBJ2-1; the listed D gene, TRBD2, was not tested against the DNA. TRBV21-1 is recorded as a pseudogene. The CDR3 contains 17 residues. CDR3 sequence (DNA): TGTGCCAGCAGCAAATGTTGGGGGACTAGTCACTACAATGAGCAGTTCTTC. Its translation is CASSKCWGTSHYNEQFF.

The chain employs TRBV19 and TRBJ2-3; no reliable D call. The ends were cut back, 6 bases at V and 2 bases at J, with 12 bases in the middle. Looked up from germline, CDR1 is LNHDA and CDR2 is SQIVND (reference sequence). The CDR3 is 14 residues long. As DNA, the CDR3 is TGTGCCAGTAGGAGCCTTTCTCTCACAGATACGCAGTATTTT. It encodes CASRSLSLTDTQYF.

This chain uses TRBV10-3 with TRBJ2-7; 7 bases agree with TRBD1. J lost 10 bases, V lost 1 base, and 10 bases had no gene match. This CDR3 has 14 residues. CDR1 and CDR2 (germline): ENHRY, SYGVKD. CDR3 sequence (DNA): TGTGCCATCAGTGAGTATGGAGAGGGGGCCGAACAGTACGTC. Translating gives CAISEYGEGAEQYV.

J is TRBJ1-2 and V is TRBV5-4; D possibly corresponds to TRBD1 (5 bases). Germline CDR1 reads SGHNT; CDR2 reads YYREEE (reference sequence). V was shortened by 4 bases and J by 12 bases, with 19 bases between the two germline ends. There are 13 residues in the CDR3. CDR3 region: CASSPDSTSENTF. CDR3 bases: TGTGCCAGCAGCCCCGACAGCACAAGCGAGAACACCTTC.

The chain employs TRBV27 and TRBJ2-1, with a tentative D call TRBD2 (6 bases). The germline V and J ends were trimmed by 6 bases and 2 bases, with 8 bases remaining between them. The CDR3 contains 13 residues. Germline CDR1 reads MNHEY; CDR2 reads SMNVEV (reference sequence). The CDR3 region has the DNA TGTGCCAGCAGGGGACTTACCTACAATGAGCAGTTCTTC. Protein product: CASRGLTYNEQFF.

This clonotype was found a few times. The chain recombines TRBV10-3 with TRBJ1-5; the D gene is possibly TRBD1 (6 bases). CDR1 and CDR2 (germline): ENHRY, SYGVKD. The CDR3 runs to 14 residues. Trimming shortened V by 4 bases and J by 2 bases, and 9 bases separated the two germline ends. This CDR3 reads CAISAGGGNQPQHF. The CDR3 coding sequence is TGTGCCATCAGTGCCGGGGGCGGCAATCAGCCCCAGCATTTT.